A single sample gave rise to the 24 T cell receptor beta chains below, sequenced in a study of human T cells and chemical hapten exposure. Stated time point: pre-sensitization, week 0. Treatment described: therapeutic diphenylcyclopropenone sensitization with weekly scalp DPC. TCRdb used MiXCR to reprocess the RACE reads, holding one entry per CDR3 protein. In the table there are some 84,000 distinct CDR3 sequences, 8.5% of which are singletons. The specimen comprised whole blood, sampled in connection with sensitization to the hapten diphenylcyclopropenone (DPC). These receptors were taken from a man aged 35 to 55 with alopecia areata. Some clones in this sample may be carry-over from other donors' samples.

This clonotype has only a few counts. The chain has TRBV12-2 and TRBJ2-7; the DNA was not compared with TRBD2, the D call given in the table. TRBV12-2 corresponds to a pseudogene. The CDR3 extends over 16 amino acids. CDR3 sequence reads: CASRLVRAGSTYEQYV. CDR3 nucleotide sequence: TGTGCAAGTCGCTTAGTCCGAGCGGGATCTACCTACGAGCAGTACGTC.

This clonotype has just one count. The chain uses TRBV4-1 and TRBJ2-3; D gene ambiguous. Looked up from germline, CDR1 is MGHRA and CDR2 is YSYEKL. The CDR3 is 16 residues long. Trimming stripped 0 bases from V and 0 bases from J, with 10 bases between. The CDR3 DNA reads as TGCGCCAGCAGCCAAGAATTAGAAGGTAGCACAGATACGCAGTATTTT. This translates into CASSQELEGSTDTQYF.

This clonotype was observed a few times. The rearrangement links TRBV29-1 to TRBJ2-7; D perhaps matches TRBD2 (6 bases). With 4 bases removed from V and 2 bases from J, the gap between germline ends came to 9 bases. CDR3 length: 12 residues. Germline lookup yields CDR1 SQVTM and CDR2 ANQGSEA. The DNA for the CDR3 is TGCAGCGTTGTGGTAGCGGCCTACGAGCAGTACTTC. Translated: CSVVVAAYEQYF.

This clonotype was detected a few times. This chain connects TRBV29-1 to TRBJ2-7, with a tentative D call TRBD1 (6 bases). The CDR3 runs to 13 residues. V dropped 1 base and J dropped 4 bases, with 11 bases sitting between them. Germline CDR1 SQVTM, CDR2 ANQGSEA. The CDR3 DNA reads as TGCAGCGTTGAAGGGGTAGGGGGATACGAGCAGTACTTC. It is translated as CSVEGVGGYEQYF.

This clonotype was seen ten or more times. The J gene is TRBJ2-6, the V gene TRBV29-1; no reliable D call. Trimming took off 3 bases at V and 2 bases at J, with 8 bases between the two ends. The CDR3 consists of 14 residues. Looked up from germline, CDR1 is SQVTM and CDR2 is ANQGSEA. For the CDR3, the DNA is TGCAGCGTTGATTCTCAGGCTGGGGCCAACGTCCTGACTTTC. It yields the protein CSVDSQAGANVLTF.

The V call is TRBV6-5, the J call TRBJ2-3; D is undetermined. With 1 base removed from V and 3 bases from J, the gap between germline ends came to 11 bases. Germline V gene sequence: CDR1 MNHEY, CDR2 SVGAGI. The CDR3 is 15 amino acids. Here the CDR3 reads CASSYFGPVTDTQYF. CDR3 in DNA: TGTGCCAGCAGTTACTTCGGTCCAGTAACAGATACGCAGTATTTT.

V is TRBV7-2 and J is TRBJ2-1; 7 positions agree with TRBD2. Germline loops: CDR1 SGHTA, CDR2 FQGNSA. The CDR3 is 14 amino acids. J lost 5 bases, V lost 3 bases, and 4 bases had no gene match. The CDR3 region has the DNA TGTGCCAGCAGCTTTTTGCGGGAGAACAATGAGCAGTTCTTC. It codes for CASSFLRENNEQFF.

The chain has TRBV29-1 and TRBJ2-3, with D unclear. Between the trimmed V and J ends, which lost 4 bases and 1 base, there was a span of 12 bases. This CDR3 is built from 14 residues. Germline CDR1 SQVTM, CDR2 ANQGSEA. The CDR3 sequence: CSVVVVSGTDTQYF. As DNA, the CDR3 is TGCAGCGTTGTCGTGGTGTCGGGCACAGATACGCAGTATTTT.

The rearrangement uses TRBV24-1 and TRBJ2-3; 10 nucleotides agree with TRBD2. The germline V gene has CDR1 KGHDR and CDR2 SFDVKD. The CDR3 is made up of 16 amino acids. Trimming removed 4 bases from V and 4 bases from J; junction bases left unmatched: 7. CDR3 nucleotides: TGTGCCACCAGTGACCGAAGCGGGAGGGCCGCAGATACGCAGTATTTT. Amino acids: CATSDRSGRAADTQYF.

This clonotype was observed at least ten times. The V and J genes are TRBV28 and TRBJ1-2; the match to TRBD1 covers 8 bases. The CDR3 loop spans 14 amino acids. Germline values: CDR1 MDHEN, CDR2 SYDVKM. Germline trimming cut 6 bases from V and 1 base from J; bases unmatched to any gene: 4. The CDR3 protein is CASRRTGNNYGYTF. The CDR3 DNA follows: TGTGCCAGCAGACGGACAGGGAATAACTATGGCTACACCTTC.

The chain couples TRBV21-1 to TRBJ1-2. TRBV21-1 is shown as a pseudogene. The CDR3 contains 15 residues. Here the CDR3 DNA reads TGTGCCAGCAGCGCCCGACATCGATCTAACTATGGCTACACCTTC. This encodes CASSARHRSNYGYTF.

V is TRBV6-2 or TRBV6-3 and J is TRBJ2-5; D unclear. The germline V and J ends were trimmed by 0 bases and 6 bases, with 5 bases remaining between them. The CDR3 extends over 12 amino acids. Germline loops: CDR1 MNHEY, CDR2 SVGEGT. The CDR3 region has the DNA TGTGCCAGCAGTTACTCGGTACAGACCCAGTACTTC. Translation: CASSYSVQTQYF.

This chain joins TRBV5-4 and TRBJ2-1; TRBD2 matches 8 bases. CDR1 is SGHNT and CDR2 is YYREEE in the germline V gene (reference sequence). With V trimmed by 8 bases and J by 1 base, 20 bases remained unmatched. This CDR3 has 19 residues. The CDR3 DNA reads TGTGCCAGTCGCACCATGCTCGGGTCTAGCGGGCAATCCTACAATGAGCAGTTCTTC. Protein product: CASRTMLGSSGQSYNEQFF. Drawing the rest from reference TRBV5-4 and TRBJ2-1, the complete variable domain is ETGVTQSPTHLIKTRGQQVTLRCSSQSGHNTVSWYQQALGQGPQFIFQYYREEENGRGNFPPRFSGLQFPNYSSELNVNALELDDSALYLCASRTMLGSSGQSYNEQFFGPGTRLTVL.

This chain joins TRBV2 and TRBJ2-3; unclear D gene. V lost 6 bases and J lost 5, with 15 bases in between. This CDR3 has 14 amino acids. Germline CDR1 is SNHLY and CDR2 is FYNNEI. In DNA form, the CDR3 reads TGTGCCAGCAGAGCCGGGCCCCCAATAGATACGCAGTATTTT. This gives the protein CASRAGPPIDTQYF.

The table lists this clonotype with a few counts. V is TRBV7-6 and J is TRBJ2-5; 9 bases are a match to TRBD2. The CDR3 sequence is 16 residues long. CDR1 SGHVS and CDR2 FNYEAQ come from the germline V gene. V lost 1 base, J lost 0 bases, and 3 bases stayed unmatched. CDR3 nucleotides: TGTGCCAGCAGCTTAGGTAGCGGGGGCTACCAAGAGACCCAGTACTTC. It codes for CASSLGSGGYQETQYF.

This clonotype was recorded many times. The chain recombines TRBV7-2 with TRBJ1-3; TRBD1 matches 9 bases. Germline V gene data show CDR1 as SGHTA and CDR2 as FQGNSA. This CDR3 contains 14 residues. V lost 5 bases and J lost 8; bases outside the gene matches: 7. DNA of the CDR3: TGTGCCAGCAGCCAGGGACAGGGTGTAGACACCATATATTTT. It yields the protein CASSQGQGVDTIYF.

This clonotype occurred many times. This chain connects TRBV30 to TRBJ1-6, with D perhaps matching TRBD1 (5 bases). V was pared by 3 bases and J by 8 bases, with 11 bases between. In germline, CDR1 is GTSNPN, CDR2 SVGIG (reference sequence). The CDR3 contains 13 residues. Written as DNA, the CDR3 is TGTGCCTGGAGGCGCCAAGGGGATTCACCCCTCCACTTT. It is translated as CAWRRQGDSPLHF. The complete variable domain, with remaining parts taken from reference TRBV30 and TRBJ1-6, reads SQTIHQWPATLVQPVGSPLSLECTVEGTSNPNLYWYRQAAGRGLQLLFYSVGIGQISSEVPQNLSASRPQDRQFILSSKKLLLSDSGFYLCAWRRQGDSPLHFGNGTRLTVT.

The chain carries TRBV6-4 and TRBJ2-3, with TRBD2 matching 9 bases. Losses at the gene ends were 3 bases for V and 5 bases for J; bases not matched to a gene: 12. Germline V lookup: CDR1 MRHNA, CDR2 SNTAGT. The CDR3 consists of 17 residues. DNA of the CDR3: TGTGCCAGCAGTGAGGTTGCAGCGGGAGGTATGGAAGATACGCAGTATTTT. Translating it yields CASSEVAAGGMEDTQYF.

Only a few counts were recorded for this clonotype. This chain links TRBV27 with TRBJ2-7; TRBD2 agrees at 13 bases. The J segment lost 5 bases and the V segment lost 5 bases, leaving 3 bases of the junction unmatched. Germline V gives CDR1 MNHEY, CDR2 SMNVEV (reference sequence). The CDR3 sequence is 14 residues long. CDR3 sequence reads: CASSTGTSGNEQYF. In DNA form, the CDR3 reads TGTGCCAGCAGTACAGGGACTAGCGGGAACGAGCAGTACTTC.

This clonotype was counted a few times. The CDR3 sequence: CASSQSQLPETQYF. The CDR3 DNA is TGTGCCAGCAGCCAATCTCAACTGCCGGAGACCCAGTACTTC. V and J are TRBV3-1 and TRBJ2-5; no definite D call. The CDR3 loop spans 14 amino acids. The V gene's germline CDR1 is LGHDT and CDR2 YNNKEL (reference sequence). Trimming took off 2 bases at V and 5 bases at J, with 12 bases between the two ends.

This clonotype was counted between two and nine times. The chain couples TRBV7-8 to TRBJ2-5; TRBD1 aligns across 7 bases. The CDR3 consists of 15 residues. CDR1 and CDR2 (germline): SGHVS, FQNEAQ. The junction had 6 bases not matched to a gene; V was cut back by 3 bases and J by 2 bases. The CDR3, as DNA: TGTGCCAGCAGCTTCACCGGGACAGCTCAAGAGACCCAGTACTTC. Protein product: CASSFTGTAQETQYF.

This clonotype was seen a handful of times. The chain combines TRBV29-1 with TRBJ2-2; 10 bases match TRBD2. The CDR3 extends over 14 amino acids. The germline gives CDR1 SQVTM, CDR2 ANQGSEA. V shed 6 bases, J shed 8 bases, and the junction held 9 bases outside the gene matches. CDR3: CSVSELAGRGELFF. DNA of the CDR3: TGCAGCGTATCTGAACTAGCGGGACGAGGGGAGCTGTTTTTT.

This clonotype has ten or more counts. The chain couples TRBV9 to TRBJ2-7, with a possible D match to TRBD2 (5 bases). V gave up 0 bases and J gave up 2 bases, with 12 bases separating them. CDR3 length: 15 amino acids. CDR1 is SGDLS and CDR2 is YYNGEE in the germline V gene. The CDR3 loop reads CASSVVGVPTYEQYF. The CDR3 bases are TGTGCCAGCAGCGTAGTCGGGGTACCAACCTACGAGCAGTACTTC.

The sample holds many counts of this clonotype. This rearrangement joins TRBV7-2 to TRBJ1-2, with TRBD1 as a possible D gene (5 bases). V lost 9 bases to trimming and J lost 2 bases, with 10 bases between them. Germline loops: CDR1 SGHTA, CDR2 FQGNSA. The CDR3 runs to 12 residues. CDR3 amino acids: CARRGENYGYTF. The CDR3 DNA sequence: TGTGCCAGGCGAGGGGAAAACTATGGCTACACCTTC.